This note documents a single T cell receptor beta chain sequence. What it binds is not known. These data originate in a study of T cell responses to AZD1222 COVID-19 vaccine. Data came from immunoSEQ multiplex PCR; TCRdb stores just in-frame clones and leaves some out. The sample has 65,000 to 90,000 clones; 89% are singletons. CDR1 and CDR2 from the germline V gene are MNHNS and SASEGT. With V trimmed by 2 bases and J by 6 bases, 8 bases remained unmatched. This CDR3 contains 15 residues. Overall study findings and caveats: Regions 160-218 and 743-854 dominated among vaccine-associated CD4 TCRs spanning spike. Recipients of two AZD1222 doses showed rising Spike-specific TCR breadth and depth. Just six people given AZD1222 tested seropositive at baseline. Mostly white British, mostly female donors; authors suggested clonal diversity may be underestimated.

Specimen: peripheral blood, collected 28 days after the second AZD1222 dose. This TCR came from an adult who received the AZD1222 COVID-19 vaccine. This sequence joins TRBV6-1 and TRBJ2-7, with 9 positions matching TRBD2. CDR3 residues: CASSESGGRAFEQYV. The CDR3 coding sequence is TGTGCCAGCAGTGAAAGTGGCGGGAGGGCCTTCGAGCAGTACGTC.